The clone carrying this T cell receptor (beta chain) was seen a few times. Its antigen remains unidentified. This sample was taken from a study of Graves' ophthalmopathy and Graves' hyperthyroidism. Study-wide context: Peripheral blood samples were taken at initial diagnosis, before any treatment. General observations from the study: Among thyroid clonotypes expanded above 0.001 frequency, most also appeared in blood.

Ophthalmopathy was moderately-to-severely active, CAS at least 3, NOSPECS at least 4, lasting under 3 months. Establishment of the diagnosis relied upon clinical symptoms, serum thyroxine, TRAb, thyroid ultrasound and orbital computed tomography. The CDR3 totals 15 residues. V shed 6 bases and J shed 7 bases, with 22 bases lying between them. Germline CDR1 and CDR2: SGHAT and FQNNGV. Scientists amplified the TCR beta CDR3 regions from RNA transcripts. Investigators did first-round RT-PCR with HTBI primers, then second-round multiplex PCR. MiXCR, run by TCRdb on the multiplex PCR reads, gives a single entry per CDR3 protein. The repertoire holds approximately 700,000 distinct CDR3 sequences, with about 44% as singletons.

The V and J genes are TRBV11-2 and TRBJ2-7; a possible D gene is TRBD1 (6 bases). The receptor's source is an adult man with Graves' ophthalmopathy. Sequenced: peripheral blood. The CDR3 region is CASRDPGGGIGEQYF. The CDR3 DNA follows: TGTGCCAGCAGGGACCCCGGTGGGGGCATAGGGGAGCAGTACTTC.